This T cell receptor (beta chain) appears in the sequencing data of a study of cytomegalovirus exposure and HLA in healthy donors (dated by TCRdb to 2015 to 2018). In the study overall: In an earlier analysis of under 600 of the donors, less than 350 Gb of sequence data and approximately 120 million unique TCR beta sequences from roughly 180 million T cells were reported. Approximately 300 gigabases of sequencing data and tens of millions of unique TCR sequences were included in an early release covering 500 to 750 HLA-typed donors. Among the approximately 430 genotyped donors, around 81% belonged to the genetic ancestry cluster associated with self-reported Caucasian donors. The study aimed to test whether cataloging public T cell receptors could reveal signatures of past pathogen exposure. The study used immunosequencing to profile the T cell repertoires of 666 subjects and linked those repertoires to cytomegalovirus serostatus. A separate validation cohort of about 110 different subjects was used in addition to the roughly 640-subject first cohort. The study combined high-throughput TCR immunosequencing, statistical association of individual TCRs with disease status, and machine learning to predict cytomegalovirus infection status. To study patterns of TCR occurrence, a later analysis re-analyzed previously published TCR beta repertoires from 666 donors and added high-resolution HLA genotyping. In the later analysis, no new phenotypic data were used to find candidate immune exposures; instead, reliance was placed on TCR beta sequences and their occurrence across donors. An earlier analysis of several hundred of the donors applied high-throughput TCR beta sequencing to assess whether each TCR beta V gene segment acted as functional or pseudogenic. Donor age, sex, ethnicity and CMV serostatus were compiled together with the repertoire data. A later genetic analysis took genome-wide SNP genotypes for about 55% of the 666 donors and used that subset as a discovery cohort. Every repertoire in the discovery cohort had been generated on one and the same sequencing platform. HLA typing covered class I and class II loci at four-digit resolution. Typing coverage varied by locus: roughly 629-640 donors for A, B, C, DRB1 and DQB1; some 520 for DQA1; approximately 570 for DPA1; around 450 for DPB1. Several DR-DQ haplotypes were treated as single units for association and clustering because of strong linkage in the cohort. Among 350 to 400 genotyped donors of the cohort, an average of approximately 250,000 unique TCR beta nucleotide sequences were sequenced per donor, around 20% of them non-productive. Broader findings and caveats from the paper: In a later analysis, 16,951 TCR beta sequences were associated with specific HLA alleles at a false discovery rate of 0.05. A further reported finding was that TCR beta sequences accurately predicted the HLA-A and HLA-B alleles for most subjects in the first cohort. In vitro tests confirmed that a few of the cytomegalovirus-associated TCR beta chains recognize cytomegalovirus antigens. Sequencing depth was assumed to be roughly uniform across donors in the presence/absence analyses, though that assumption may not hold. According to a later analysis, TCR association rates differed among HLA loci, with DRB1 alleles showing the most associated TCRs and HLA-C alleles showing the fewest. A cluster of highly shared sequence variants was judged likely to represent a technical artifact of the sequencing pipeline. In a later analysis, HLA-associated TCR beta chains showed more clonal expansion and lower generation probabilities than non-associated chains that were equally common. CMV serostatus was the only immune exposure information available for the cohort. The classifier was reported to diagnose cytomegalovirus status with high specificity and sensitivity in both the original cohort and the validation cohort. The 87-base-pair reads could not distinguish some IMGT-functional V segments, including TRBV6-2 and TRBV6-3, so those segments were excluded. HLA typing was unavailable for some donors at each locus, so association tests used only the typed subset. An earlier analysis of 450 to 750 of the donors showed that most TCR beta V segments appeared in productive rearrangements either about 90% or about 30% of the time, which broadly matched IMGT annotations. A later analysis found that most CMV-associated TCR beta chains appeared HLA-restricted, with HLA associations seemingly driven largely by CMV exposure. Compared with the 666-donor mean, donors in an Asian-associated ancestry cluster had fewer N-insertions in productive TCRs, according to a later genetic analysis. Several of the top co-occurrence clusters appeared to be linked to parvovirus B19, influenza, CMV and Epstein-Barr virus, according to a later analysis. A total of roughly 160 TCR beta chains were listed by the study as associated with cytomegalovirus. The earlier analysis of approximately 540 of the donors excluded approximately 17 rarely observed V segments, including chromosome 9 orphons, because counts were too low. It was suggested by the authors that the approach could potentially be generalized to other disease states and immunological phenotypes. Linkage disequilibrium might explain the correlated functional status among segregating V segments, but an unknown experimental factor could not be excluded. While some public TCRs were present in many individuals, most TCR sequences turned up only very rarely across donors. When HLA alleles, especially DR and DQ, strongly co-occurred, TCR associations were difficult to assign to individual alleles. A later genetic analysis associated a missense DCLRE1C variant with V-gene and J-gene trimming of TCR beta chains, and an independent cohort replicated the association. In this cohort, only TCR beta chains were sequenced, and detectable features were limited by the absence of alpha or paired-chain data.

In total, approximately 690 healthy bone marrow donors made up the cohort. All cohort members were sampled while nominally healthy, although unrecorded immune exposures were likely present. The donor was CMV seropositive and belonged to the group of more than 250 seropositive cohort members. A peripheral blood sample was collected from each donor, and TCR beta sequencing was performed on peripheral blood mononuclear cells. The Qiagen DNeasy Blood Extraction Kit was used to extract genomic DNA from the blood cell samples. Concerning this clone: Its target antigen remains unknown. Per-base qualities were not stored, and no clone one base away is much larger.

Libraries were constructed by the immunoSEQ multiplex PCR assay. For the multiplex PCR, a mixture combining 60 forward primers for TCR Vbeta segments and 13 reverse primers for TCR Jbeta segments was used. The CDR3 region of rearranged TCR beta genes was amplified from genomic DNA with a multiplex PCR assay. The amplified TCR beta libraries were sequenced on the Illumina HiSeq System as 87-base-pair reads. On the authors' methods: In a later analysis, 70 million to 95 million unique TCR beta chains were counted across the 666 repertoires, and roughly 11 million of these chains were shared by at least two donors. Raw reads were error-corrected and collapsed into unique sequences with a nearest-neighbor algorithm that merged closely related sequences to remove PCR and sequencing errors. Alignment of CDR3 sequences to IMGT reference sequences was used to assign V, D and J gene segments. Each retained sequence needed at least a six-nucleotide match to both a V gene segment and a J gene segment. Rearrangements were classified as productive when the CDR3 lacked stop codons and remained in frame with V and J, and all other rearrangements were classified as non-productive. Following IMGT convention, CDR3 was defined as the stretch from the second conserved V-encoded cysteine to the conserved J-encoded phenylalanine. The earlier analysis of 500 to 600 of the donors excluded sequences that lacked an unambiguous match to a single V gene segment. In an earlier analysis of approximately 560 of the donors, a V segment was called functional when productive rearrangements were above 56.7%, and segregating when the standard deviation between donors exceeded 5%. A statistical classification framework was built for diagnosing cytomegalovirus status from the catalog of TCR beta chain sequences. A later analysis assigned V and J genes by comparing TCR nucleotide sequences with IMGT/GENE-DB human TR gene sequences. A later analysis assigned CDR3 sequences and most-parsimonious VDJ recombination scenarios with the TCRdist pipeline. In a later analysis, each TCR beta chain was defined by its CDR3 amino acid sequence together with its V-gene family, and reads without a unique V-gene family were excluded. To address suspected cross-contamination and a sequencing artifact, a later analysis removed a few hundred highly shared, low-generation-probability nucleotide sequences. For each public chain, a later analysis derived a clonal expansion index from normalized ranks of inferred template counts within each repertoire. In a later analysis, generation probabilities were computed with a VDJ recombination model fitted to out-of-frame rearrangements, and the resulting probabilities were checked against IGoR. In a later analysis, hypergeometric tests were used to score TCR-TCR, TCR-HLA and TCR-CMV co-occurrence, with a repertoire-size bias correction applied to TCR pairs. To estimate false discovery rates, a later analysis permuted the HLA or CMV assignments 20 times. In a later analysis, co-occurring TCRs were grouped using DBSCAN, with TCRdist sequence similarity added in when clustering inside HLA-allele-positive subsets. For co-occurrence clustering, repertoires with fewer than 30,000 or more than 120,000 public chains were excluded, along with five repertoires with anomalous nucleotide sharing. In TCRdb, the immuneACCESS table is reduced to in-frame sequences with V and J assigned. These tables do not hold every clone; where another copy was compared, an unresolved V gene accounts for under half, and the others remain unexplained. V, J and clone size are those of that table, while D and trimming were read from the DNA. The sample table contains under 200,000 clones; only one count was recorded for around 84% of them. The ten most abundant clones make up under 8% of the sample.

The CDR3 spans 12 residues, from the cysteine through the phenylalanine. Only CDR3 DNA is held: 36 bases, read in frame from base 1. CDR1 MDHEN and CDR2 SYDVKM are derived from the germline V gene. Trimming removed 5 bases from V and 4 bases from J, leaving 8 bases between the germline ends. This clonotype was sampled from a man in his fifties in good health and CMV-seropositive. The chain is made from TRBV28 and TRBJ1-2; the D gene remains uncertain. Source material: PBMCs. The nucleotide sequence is TGTGCCAGCAGTACGAGTAGCTATGGCTACACCTTC. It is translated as CASSTSSYGYTF.